This T cell receptor (beta chain) was found in a study of blood T cell repertoires in COVID-19. Background on the study: The United States, Italy and Spain supplied acute and convalescent COVID-19 samples. The analysed material was cDNA or gDNA that came from T cells, B-cell-depleted T cells, or PBMCs.

The authors' processing: Reference gene primer amplification gave estimated nucleated cell counts. The protocol was immunoSEQ multiplex PCR, while the TCRdb copy is restricted to in-frame clones and leaves out a portion. Clone size and the V and J calls come from that table; the DNA yielded D and trimming. The data contain tens of thousands of clones, approximately 80% of them singletons. This CDR3 has 15 amino acids. Germline CDR1 is SGHNT and CDR2 is YYREEE (reference sequence). V lost 4 bases, J lost 3 bases, and 17 bases lay in between. The receptor comes from a man aged 50-59 years with acute or convalescent COVID-19. The sequenced sample was peripheral blood. V usage is TRBV5-4 and J usage is TRBJ2-7; no clear D. This CDR3 reads CASSPPGREHYEQYF. The CDR3 region has the DNA TGTGCCAGCAGCCCCCCGGGTCGAGAACACTACGAGCAGTACTTC.